This TCR beta chain was found in a study of vaccination and CD4 T cells after COVID-19. About the study: The convalescents included six males and four females, and among them two were Hispanic while seven were Caucasian. Cellular stimulation was performed using overlapping spike peptides derived from SARS-CoV-2, HCoV-NL63, HCoV-OC43 and HCoV-229E. Each of the control cultures got a CEFX pool, an HIV-1 Nef pool, or no peptide.

Germline lookup yields CDR1 LNHDA and CDR2 SQIVND (reference sequence). Trimming took off 3 bases at V and 3 bases at J, with 14 bases between the two ends. This CDR3 is built from 15 residues. Oncomine TCR Beta short-read sequencing was applied to DNA from cultured CD4+ T cells. MiXCR was run by TCRdb on the PCR reads, yielding one entry per CDR3 protein. The table lists about 12,000 distinct CDR3 sequences, around 50% of them singletons. The treatment was: 10-day PBMC culture with coronavirus spike peptide pools or control peptides (ViraFEST assay). The positive PCR dates, which preceded the US Alpha, Beta and Delta variants, fell between March and December 2020. For this clonotype: What it binds is unknown.

This TCR came from a human donor who had recovered from COVID-19. The genes are TRBV19 and TRBJ1-2; D perhaps matches TRBD1 (5 bases). Sequencing input: CD4+ T cells from blood, cultured in vitro. CDR3 coding DNA: TGTGCCAGTAGTATGGTAGGGGCGCGTTACTATGGCTACACCTTC. This codes for CASSMVGARYYGYTF.